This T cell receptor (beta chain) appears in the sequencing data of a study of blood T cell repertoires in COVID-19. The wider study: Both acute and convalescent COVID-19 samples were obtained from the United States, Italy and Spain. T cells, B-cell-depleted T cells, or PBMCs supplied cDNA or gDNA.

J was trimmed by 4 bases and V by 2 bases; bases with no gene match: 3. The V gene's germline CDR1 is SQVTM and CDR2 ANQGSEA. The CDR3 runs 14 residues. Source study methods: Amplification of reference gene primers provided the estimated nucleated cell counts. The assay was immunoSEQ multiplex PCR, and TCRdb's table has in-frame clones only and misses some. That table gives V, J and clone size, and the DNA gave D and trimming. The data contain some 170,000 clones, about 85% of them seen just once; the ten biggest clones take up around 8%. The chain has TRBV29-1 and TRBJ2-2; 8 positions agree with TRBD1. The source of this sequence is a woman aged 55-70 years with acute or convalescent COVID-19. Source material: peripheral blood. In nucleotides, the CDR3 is TGCAGCGTTGAATACGGACAGGGCACCGGGGAGCTGTTTTTT. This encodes CSVEYGQGTGELFF.